A selection of T cell receptor beta chains follows, all from one sample in a study of technical replicates of blood from a few donors. Data came from immunoSEQ multiplex PCR; TCRdb stores just in-frame clones and leaves some out. The sample yields tens of thousands of clones, around 94% seen once. Source material: T cells isolated from PBMCs. The receptor source for this set is a human donor in good health. Both conserved end residues are trimmed from each CDR3. Clone size is not always given. Where it is, it says once, few, many or a class for expanded clones.

ASSRLAGVTTYEQY	NA	TRBV4-1	TRBJ2-7	14
ASSQDRYLTYEQY	NA	TRBV4-1	TRBJ2-7	13
ASTRGSFGEQY	NA	TRBV11-3	TRBJ2-7	11
ASSARTANEQF	NA	TRBV10-1	TRBJ2-1	11
ASSNREWRGYT	NA	TRBV4-1	TRBJ1-2	11
ASSINSGVPYEQY	NA	TRBV27	TRBJ2-7	13
ASSVGLIGGGDSGNTIY	once	TRBV9	TRBJ1-3	17
ASSYALIGSPLH	once	TRBV6-5	TRBJ1-6	12
ASSVGGQLNQPQH	NA	TRBV9	TRBJ1-5	13
ASSPANRVTEAF	NA	TRBV6-5	TRBJ1-1	12
ASRSPGTGFREQY	NA	TRBV7-3	TRBJ2-7	13
ASSLVGSVWGSMNTEAF	NA	TRBV5-6	TRBJ1-1	17
ASSYIAGDSYNEQF	NA	TRBV11-2	TRBJ2-1	14
AISGVDRGVKETQY	NA	TRBV10-3	TRBJ2-5	14
ASRTGTANTGELF	NA	TRBV2	TRBJ2-2	13
ASSPQDSLNSPLH	NA	TRBV18	TRBJ1-6	13
ASSAGQSYGYT	NA	TRBV5-4	TRBJ1-2	11
ASRRLAMDYEQY	NA	TRBV6-5	TRBJ2-7	12
ATPGGPGTPEGTQY	once	TRBV2	TRBJ2-3	14
ASSQDGAGEEF	NA	TRBV4-1	TRBJ2-1	11
ASSLFRLQGNTEAF	NA	TRBV11-2	TRBJ1-1	14
ASSVGTLNTGELF	NA	TRBV9	TRBJ2-2	13
ASSYSGAAYEQY	once	TRBV6-5	TRBJ2-7	12
ASSAQVNEQF	NA	TRBV7-9	TRBJ2-1	10
ASSPSGGNTEAF	NA	TRBV18	TRBJ1-1	12
ASSLGAGSPYEQY	NA	TRBV5-1	TRBJ2-7	13
ASRDRYYGYT	NA	TRBV6-1	TRBJ1-2	10
ASTLGRAQH	NA	TRBV28	TRBJ1-5	9
ASSFQVYGYT	NA	TRBV5-8	TRBJ1-2	10
ASSSTGTRETQY	NA	TRBV9	TRBJ2-5	12
ASSSGQGKTYEQY	NA	TRBV5-1	TRBJ2-7	13
ASSQDRYEQY	NA	TRBV5-4	TRBJ2-7	10
ASSWDAGGPQETQY	NA	TRBV5-6	TRBJ2-5	14
ASSQDRGWNTIY	NA	TRBV14	TRBJ1-3	12
ASSQETSGNYEQY	NA	TRBV4-1	TRBJ2-7	13
ATSRVVPGNSYEQY	NA	TRBV15	TRBJ2-7	14
ASSPPRGQSSYEQY	NA	TRBV7-2	TRBJ2-7	14
ASSPRGFPYEQY	NA	TRBV10-2	TRBJ2-7	12